This T cell receptor beta chain was recorded in a study of cytomegalovirus exposure and HLA in healthy donors. General study findings and limits: Roughly uniform depth of sequencing across donors was assumed in presence/absence analyses. Clonal expansion was found to be greater in HLA-associated TCR beta chains than in equally common others in a later analysis. The study found most TCR sequences rare, yet found some public TCRs in many donors.

The PCR used 60 Vbeta and 13 Jbeta primers. The table came from immunoSEQ multiplex PCR; TCRdb's copy has only in-frame clones and leaves some out. Here the sample spans 130,000 or so clones, around 74% being singletons. Healthy bone marrow donors made up the donors. V was pared by 4 bases and J by 1 base, with 4 bases of the junction left unmatched. The V gene's germline CDR1 is SQVTM and CDR2 ANQGSEA. The CDR3 has 14 amino acids. This clone was observed a handful of times. No antigen is known for it. The sequence was collected from a man between 25 and 39 years old in good health and CMV-seronegative. Sequenced sample: PBMCs. The chain joins TRBV29-1 to TRBJ1-1; TRBD1 matches 9 bases. The CDR3 loop is CSVGTGAPNTEAFF. The CDR3 DNA reads TGCAGCGTTGGGACAGGGGCGCCGAACACTGAAGCTTTCTTT.